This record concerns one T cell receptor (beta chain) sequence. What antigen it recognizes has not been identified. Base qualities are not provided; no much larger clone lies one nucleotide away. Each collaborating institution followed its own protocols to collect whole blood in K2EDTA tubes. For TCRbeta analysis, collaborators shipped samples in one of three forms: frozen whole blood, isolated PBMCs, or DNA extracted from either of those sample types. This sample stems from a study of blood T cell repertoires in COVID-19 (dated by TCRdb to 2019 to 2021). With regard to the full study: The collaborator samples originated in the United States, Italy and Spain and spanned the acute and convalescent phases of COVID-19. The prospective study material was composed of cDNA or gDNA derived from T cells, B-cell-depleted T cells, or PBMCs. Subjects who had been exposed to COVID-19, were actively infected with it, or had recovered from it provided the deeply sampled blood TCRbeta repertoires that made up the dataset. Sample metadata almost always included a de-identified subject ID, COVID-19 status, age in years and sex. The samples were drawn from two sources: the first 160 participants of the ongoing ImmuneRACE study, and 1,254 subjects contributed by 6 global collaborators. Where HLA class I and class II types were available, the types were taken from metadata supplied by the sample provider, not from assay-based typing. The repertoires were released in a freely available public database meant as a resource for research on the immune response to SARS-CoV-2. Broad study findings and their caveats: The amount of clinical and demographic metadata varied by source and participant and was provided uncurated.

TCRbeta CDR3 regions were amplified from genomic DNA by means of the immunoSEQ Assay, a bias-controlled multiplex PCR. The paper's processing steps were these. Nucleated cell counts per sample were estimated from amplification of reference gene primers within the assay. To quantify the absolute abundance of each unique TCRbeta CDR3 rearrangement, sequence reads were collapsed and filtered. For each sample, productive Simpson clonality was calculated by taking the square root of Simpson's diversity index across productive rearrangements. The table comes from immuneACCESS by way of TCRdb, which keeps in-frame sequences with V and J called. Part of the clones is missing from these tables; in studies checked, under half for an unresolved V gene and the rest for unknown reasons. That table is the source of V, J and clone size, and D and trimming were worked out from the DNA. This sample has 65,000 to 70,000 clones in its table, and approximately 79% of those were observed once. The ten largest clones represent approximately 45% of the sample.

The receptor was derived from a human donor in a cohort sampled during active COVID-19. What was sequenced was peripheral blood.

The CDR3 has the sequence CASSQEGVGIAVFNEQFF. The DNA sequence is given as TGCGCCAGCAGCCAAGAAGGGGTCGGGATAGCGGTCTTTAATGAGCAGTTCTTC. Recombination linked TRBV4-1 to TRBJ2-1; the D segment could be TRBD2, given 6 matching bases. Trimming takes 0 bases from V and 7 bases from J, and the germline ends sit 22 bases apart. Spanning cysteine to phenylalanine, the CDR3 consists of 18 amino acids. Only the CDR3 DNA stays, 54 bases, in frame from base 1. The germline V gene specifies MGHRA as CDR1 and YSYEKL as CDR2.